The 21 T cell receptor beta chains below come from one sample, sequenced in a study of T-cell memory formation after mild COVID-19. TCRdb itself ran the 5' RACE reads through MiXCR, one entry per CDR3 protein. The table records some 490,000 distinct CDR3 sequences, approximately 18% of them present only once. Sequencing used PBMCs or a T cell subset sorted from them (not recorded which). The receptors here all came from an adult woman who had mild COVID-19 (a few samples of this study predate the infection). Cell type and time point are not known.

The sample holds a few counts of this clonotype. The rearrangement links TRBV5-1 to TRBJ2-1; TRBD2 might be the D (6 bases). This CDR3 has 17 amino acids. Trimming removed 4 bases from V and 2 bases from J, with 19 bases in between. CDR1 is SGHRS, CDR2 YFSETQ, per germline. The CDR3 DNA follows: TGCGCCAGCAGCAGTAGTGGGCGGGGAACCACCTACAATGAGCAGTTCTTC. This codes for CASSSSGRGTTYNEQFF.

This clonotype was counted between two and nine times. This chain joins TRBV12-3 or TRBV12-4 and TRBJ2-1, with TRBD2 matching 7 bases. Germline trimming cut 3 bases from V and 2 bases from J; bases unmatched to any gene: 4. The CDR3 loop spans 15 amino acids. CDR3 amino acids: CASSLGGTTYNEQFF. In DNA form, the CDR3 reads TGTGCCAGCAGTTTGGGGGGGACGACCTACAATGAGCAGTTCTTC.

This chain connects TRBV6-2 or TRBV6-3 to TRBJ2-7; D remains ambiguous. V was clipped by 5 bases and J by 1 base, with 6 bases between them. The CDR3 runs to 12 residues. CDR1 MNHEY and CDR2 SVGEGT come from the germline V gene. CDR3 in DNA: TGTGCCAGCAGTCATCAATCCTACGAGCAGTACTTC. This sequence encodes CASSHQSYEQYF.

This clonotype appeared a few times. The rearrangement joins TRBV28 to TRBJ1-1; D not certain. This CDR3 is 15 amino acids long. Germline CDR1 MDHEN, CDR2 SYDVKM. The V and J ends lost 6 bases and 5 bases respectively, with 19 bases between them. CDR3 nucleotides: TGTGCCAGCAGCCCCCCTATGGGCTTTGGAACTGAAGCTTTCTTT. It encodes CASSPPMGFGTEAFF.

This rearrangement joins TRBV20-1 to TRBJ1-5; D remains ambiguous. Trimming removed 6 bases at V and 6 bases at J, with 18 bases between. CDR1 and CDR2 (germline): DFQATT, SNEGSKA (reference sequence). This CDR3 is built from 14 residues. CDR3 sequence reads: CSAARVQNSQPQHF. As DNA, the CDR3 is TGCAGTGCCGCCCGAGTACAGAACAGTCAGCCCCAGCATTTT.

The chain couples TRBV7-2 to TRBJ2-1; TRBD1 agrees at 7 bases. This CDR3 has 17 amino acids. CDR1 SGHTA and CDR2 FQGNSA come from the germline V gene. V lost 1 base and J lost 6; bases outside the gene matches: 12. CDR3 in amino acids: CASSLGSGTVRVNEQFF. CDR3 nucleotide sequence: TGTGCCAGCAGCTTAGGATCCGGGACAGTAAGGGTCAATGAGCAGTTCTTC.

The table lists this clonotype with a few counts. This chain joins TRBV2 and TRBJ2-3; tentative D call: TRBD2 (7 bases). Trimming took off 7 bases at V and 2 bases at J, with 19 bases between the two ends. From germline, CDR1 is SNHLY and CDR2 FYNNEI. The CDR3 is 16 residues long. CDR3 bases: TGTGCCAGCACGAACGGGGGGCTCTCCCCCACAGATACGCAGTATTTT. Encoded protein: CASTNGGLSPTDTQYF.

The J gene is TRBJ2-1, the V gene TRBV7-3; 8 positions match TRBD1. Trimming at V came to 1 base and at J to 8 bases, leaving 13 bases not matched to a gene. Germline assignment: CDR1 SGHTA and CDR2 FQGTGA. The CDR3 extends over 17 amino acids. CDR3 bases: TGTGCCAGCAGCTTAATCTTTCGCACAGGGGGTTTCGATGAGCAGTTCTTC. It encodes CASSLIFRTGGFDEQFF. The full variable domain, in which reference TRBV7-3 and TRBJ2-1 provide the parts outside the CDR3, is GAGVSQTPSNKVTEKGKYVELRCDPISGHTALYWYRQSLGQGPEFLIYFQGTGAADDSGLPNDRFFAVRPEGSVSTLKIQRTERGDSAVYLCASSLIFRTGGFDEQFFGPGTRLTVL.

This CDR3 reads CAISESASGHNEQFF. CDR3 nucleotide sequence: TGTGCCATCAGTGAGTCGGCTAGCGGACACAATGAGCAGTTCTTC. The rearrangement joins TRBV10-3 to TRBJ2-1, with 7 positions matching TRBD2. CDR1 and CDR2 from the germline V gene are ENHRY and SYGVKD. The V segment lost 0 bases and the J segment 5 bases; nucleotides outside the gene matches: 4. CDR3 size: 15 residues.

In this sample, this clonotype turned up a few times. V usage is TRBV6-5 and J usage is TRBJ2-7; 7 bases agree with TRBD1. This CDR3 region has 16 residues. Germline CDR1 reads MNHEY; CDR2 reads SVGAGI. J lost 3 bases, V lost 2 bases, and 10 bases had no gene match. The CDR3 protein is CASSYTGVRPYYEQYF. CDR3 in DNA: TGTGCCAGCAGTTACACAGGGGTTCGGCCTTACTACGAGCAGTACTTC.

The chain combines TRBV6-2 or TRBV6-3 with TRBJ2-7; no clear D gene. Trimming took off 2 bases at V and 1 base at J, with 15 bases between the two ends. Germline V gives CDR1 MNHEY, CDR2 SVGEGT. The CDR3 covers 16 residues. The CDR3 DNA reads TGTGCCAGCAGTTACCCGACAAATTTCCCTTCCTACGAGCAGTACTTC. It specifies CASSYPTNFPSYEQYF.

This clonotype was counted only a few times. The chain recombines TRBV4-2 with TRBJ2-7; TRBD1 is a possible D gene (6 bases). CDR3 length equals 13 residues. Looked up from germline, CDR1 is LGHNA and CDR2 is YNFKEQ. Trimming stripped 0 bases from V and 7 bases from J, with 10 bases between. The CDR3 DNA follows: TGTGCCAGCAGCCAAGATAGGGGGACAGAGCAGTACTTC. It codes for CASSQDRGTEQYF.

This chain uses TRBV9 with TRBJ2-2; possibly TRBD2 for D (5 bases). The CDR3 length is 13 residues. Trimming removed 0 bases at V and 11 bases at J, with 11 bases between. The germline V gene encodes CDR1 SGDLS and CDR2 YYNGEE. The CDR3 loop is CASSVDRSAELFF. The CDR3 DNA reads TGTGCCAGCAGCGTAGATCGTAGCGCCGAGCTGTTTTTT.

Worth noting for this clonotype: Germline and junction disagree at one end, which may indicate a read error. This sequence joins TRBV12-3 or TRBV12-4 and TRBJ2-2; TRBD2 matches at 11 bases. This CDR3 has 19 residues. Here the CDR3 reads CASSAQRLAGGLSTGELFF. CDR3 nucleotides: TGTGCCAGCAGTGCTCAGAGGCTAGCGGGAGGATTGAGCACCGGGGAGCTTTTTTTT.

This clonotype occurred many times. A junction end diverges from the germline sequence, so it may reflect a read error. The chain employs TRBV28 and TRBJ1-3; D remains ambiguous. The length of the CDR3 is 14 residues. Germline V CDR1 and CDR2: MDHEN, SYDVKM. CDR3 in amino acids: CATSFRGTGNTIYF. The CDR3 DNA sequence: TGTGCCACCAGTTTTCGGGGAACTGGAAACACCATATATTTT.

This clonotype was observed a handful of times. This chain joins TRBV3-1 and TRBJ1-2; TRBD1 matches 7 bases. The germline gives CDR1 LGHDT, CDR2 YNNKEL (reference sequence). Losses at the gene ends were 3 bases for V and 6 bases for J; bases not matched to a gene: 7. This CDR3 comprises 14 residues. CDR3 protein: CASSHSGQLHGYTF. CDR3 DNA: TGTGCCAGCAGCCACTCGGGACAGCTTCATGGCTACACCTTC.

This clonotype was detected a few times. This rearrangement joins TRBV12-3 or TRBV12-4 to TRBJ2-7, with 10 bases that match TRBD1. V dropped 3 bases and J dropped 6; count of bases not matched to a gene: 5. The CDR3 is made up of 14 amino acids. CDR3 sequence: CASSFGTGAREQYF. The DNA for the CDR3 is TGTGCCAGCAGTTTTGGGACAGGGGCCCGCGAGCAGTACTTC.

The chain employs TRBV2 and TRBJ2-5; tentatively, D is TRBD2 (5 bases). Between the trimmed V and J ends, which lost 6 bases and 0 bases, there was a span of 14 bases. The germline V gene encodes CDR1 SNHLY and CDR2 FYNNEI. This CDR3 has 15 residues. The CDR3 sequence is CASSDGIGDQETQYF. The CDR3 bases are TGTGCCAGCAGCGACGGGATTGGTGACCAAGAGACCCAGTACTTC.

The DNA of the CDR3 is TGTGCCAGCAGCCGGACTAGCCGCCCCGGGTTTGAGCAGTTCTTC. This encodes CASSRTSRPGFEQFF. V gene TRBV5-4 combines with J gene TRBJ2-1; 8 bases are a match to TRBD2. Trimming at V came to 4 bases and at J to 9 bases, leaving 12 bases not matched to a gene. Germline V lookup: CDR1 SGHNT, CDR2 YYREEE (reference sequence). This CDR3 contains 15 residues.

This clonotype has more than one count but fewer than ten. The CDR3, as DNA: TGTGCCATCAGTGAGTCTCCCGGGGGCAAGAACACTGAAGCTTTCTTT. It specifies CAISESPGGKNTEAFF. V and J are TRBV10-3 and TRBJ1-1, with a possible D match to TRBD1 (6 bases). The CDR3 has 16 amino acids. The V gene lost 0 bases and the J gene lost 1 base, with 12 bases spanning the gap. The germline V gene has CDR1 ENHRY and CDR2 SYGVKD.

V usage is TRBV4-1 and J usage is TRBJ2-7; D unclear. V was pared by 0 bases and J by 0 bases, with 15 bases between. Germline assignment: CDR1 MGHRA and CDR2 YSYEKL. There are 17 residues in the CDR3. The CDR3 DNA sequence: TGCGCCAGCAGCCAAGAGAGACTTATTCCTATCTCCTACGAGCAGTACTTC. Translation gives CASSQERLIPISYEQYF.